One and the same sample provided the 5 T cell receptor beta chains below, sequenced in a study of T-cell memory formation after mild COVID-19. TCRdb passed the 5' RACE reads through MiXCR, listing each CDR3 protein once. There are 250,000 to 300,000 distinct CDR3 sequences in the sample; 8% to 9% occur only once, and under 25% lies in the top ten. The sequencing sample was made of PBMCs or a T cell subset sorted from them (not recorded which). These TCRs come from a man younger than 35 who had mild COVID-19 (a few samples of this study predate the infection). Cell type and time point are not known.

This clonotype was seen only a few times. The V and J genes are TRBV11-2 and TRBJ2-7, with 10 positions matching TRBD2. This CDR3 spans 13 amino acids. Germline lookup yields CDR1 SGHAT and CDR2 FQNNGV. V shed 8 bases and J 7 bases; nucleotides not matched to a gene: 8. CDR3 DNA sequence: TGTGCCAGCGGTTCGGGACTAGCGTTAGAGCAGTACGTC. It encodes CASGSGLALEQYV.

CDR3 bases: TGCAGCGTTGTGACAGGGGCGACAGATACGCAGTATTTT. Translating gives CSVVTGATDTQYF. The chain joins TRBV29-1 to TRBJ2-3; TRBD1 agrees at 8 bases. Trimming cost V 4 bases and J 3 bases; bases outside gene matches: 3. CDR3 length equals 13 residues. Germline V gene sequence: CDR1 SQVTM, CDR2 ANQGSEA.

This clonotype was observed a few times. The chain has TRBV5-1 and TRBJ2-1; TRBD1 is a possible D gene (6 bases). This CDR3 region has 15 residues. The germline V gene has CDR1 SGHRS and CDR2 YFSETQ. Trimming pared 7 bases from V and 2 bases from J, leaving 16 bases between. CDR3 sequence reads: CASGLQGAAYNEQFF. CDR3 DNA sequence: TGCGCCAGCGGATTACAGGGTGCGGCCTACAATGAGCAGTTCTTC.

This sequence joins TRBV6-5 and TRBJ1-2; 9 nucleotides align to TRBD1. The V gene's germline CDR1 is MNHEY and CDR2 SVGAGI. V dropped 6 bases and J dropped 4; count of bases not matched to a gene: 9. The CDR3 length is 15 residues. The CDR3 spells CASRPGGQGIYGYTF. In DNA, the CDR3 is TGTGCCAGCAGGCCAGGGGGACAGGGAATCTATGGCTACACCTTC.

In this sample, this clonotype turned up many times. The rearrangement uses TRBV4-2 and TRBJ2-1; either TRBD1 or TRBD2 may supply D (6 bases each). This CDR3 region has 16 residues. CDR1 and CDR2 (germline): LGHNA, YNFKEQ. Trimming shortened V by 2 bases and J by 3 bases, and 14 bases separated the two germline ends. The DNA of the CDR3 is TGTGCCAGCAGCCAACCGGTGGGGGGCGACTACAATGAGCAGTTCTTC. Residues: CASSQPVGGDYNEQFF.